This TCR beta chain comes out of a study of blood T cell repertoires in COVID-19. The overall study: Nucleic acid was either cDNA or gDNA, and it came from T cells, B-cell-depleted T cells, or PBMCs.

V trimming: 0 bases; J trimming: 8 bases; junction bases outside the gene matches: 9. Germline loops: CDR1 SEHNR, CDR2 FQNEAQ (reference sequence). The CDR3 is 15 residues long. Authors' data handling: Cell counts per sample came from amplifying reference gene primers. Sequencing used immunoSEQ multiplex PCR; TCRdb keeps in-frame clones, though not all of them. The D gene and trimming were derived from the DNA, and the V and J assignments and clone size from that table. The data show some 190,000 clones, roughly 79% seen once. This clone was seen a handful of times. V is TRBV7-9 and J is TRBJ1-2; 7 bases agree with TRBD1. The clonotype comes from a woman aged 35 to 49 with COVID-19, enrolled during active disease. Sequencing used peripheral blood. CDR3 region: CASSLALQGPWGYTF. The CDR3 DNA sequence: TGTGCCAGCAGCTTAGCCCTACAGGGGCCGTGGGGCTACACCTTC.